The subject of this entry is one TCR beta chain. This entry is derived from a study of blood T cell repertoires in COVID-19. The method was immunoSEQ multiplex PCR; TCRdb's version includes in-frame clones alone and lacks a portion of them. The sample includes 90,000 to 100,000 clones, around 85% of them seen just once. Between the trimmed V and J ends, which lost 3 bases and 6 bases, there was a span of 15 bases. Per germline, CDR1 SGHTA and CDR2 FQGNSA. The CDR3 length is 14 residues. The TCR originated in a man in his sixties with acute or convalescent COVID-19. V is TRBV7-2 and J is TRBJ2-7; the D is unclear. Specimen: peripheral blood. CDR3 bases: TGTGCCAGCAGCTTGACTTTAAAGCGAGGCGAGCAGTACTTC. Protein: CASSLTLKRGEQYF. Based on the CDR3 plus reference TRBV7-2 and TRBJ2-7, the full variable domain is GAGVSQSPSNKVTEKGKDVELRCDPISGHTALYWYRQSLGQGLEFLIYFQGNSAPDKSGLPSDRFSAERTGGSVSTLTIQRTQQEDSAVYLCASSLTLKRGEQYFGPGTRLTVT.